The 20 T cell receptor beta chains below come from one sample, sequenced in a study of blood T cell repertoires in COVID-19. The protocol was immunoSEQ multiplex PCR, while the TCRdb copy is restricted to in-frame clones and leaves out a portion. This table holds more than 300,000 clones, about nine tenths found once. Sequencing was done on a sample of PBMCs or T cells enriched from blood (not recorded which). The receptors shown here come from a man under 40 who had recovered from COVID-19.

V is TRBV24-1 and J is TRBJ2-3, with D possibly matching TRBD2 (7 bases). Germline assignment: CDR1 KGHDR and CDR2 SFDVKD. Trimming left V 1 base short and J 3 bases short, with 10 bases between. The CDR3 loop spans 15 amino acids. The CDR3 here is CATSDFGGLTDTQYF. Written as DNA, the CDR3 is TGTGCCACCAGTGATTTCGGGGGGCTGACAGATACGCAGTATTTT.

This chain joins TRBV11-2 and TRBJ2-1, with TRBD2 matching over 11 bases. The CDR3 totals 15 residues. J lost 5 bases, V lost 6 bases, and 6 bases had no gene match. Per germline, CDR1 SGHAT and CDR2 FQNNGV. The CDR3 nucleotides read TGTGCCAGCAGAGCTGGGACTAGCGGAAACAATGAGCAGTTCTTC. Residues: CASRAGTSGNNEQFF. Full variable domain (missing parts from reference TRBV11-2 and TRBJ2-1): EAGVAQSPRYKIIEKRQSVAFWCNPISGHATLYWYQQILGQGPKLLIQFQNNGVVDDSQLPKDRFSAERLKGVDSTLKIQPAKLEDSAVYLCASRAGTSGNNEQFFGPGTRLTVL.

The CDR3 region has the DNA TGTGCCAGTAGTTCTAGCGCGGGGGCCTACGAGCAGTACTTC. This translates into CASSSSAGAYEQYF. The chain joins TRBV19 to TRBJ2-7, with 7 bases fitting TRBD2. The germline CDR1 and CDR2 sequences are LNHDA and SQIVND (reference sequence). This CDR3 has 14 amino acids. Trimming at V came to 5 bases and at J to 2 bases, leaving 6 bases not matched to a gene.

This clone was seen just once. The V and J genes are TRBV7-8 and TRBJ1-2, with TRBD1 identical over 9 bases. The CDR3 runs 15 residues. The germline V gene has CDR1 SGHVS and CDR2 FQNEAQ. The junction had 6 bases not matched to a gene; V was cut back by 3 bases and J by 4 bases. The CDR3 DNA reads TGTGCCAGCAGCTTCGCCGGGACAGGGACCTATGGCTACACCTTC. Amino acids: CASSFAGTGTYGYTF.

This chain connects TRBV5-1 to TRBJ1-5; 9 bases fit TRBD1. The V and J ends lost 0 bases and 3 bases, in that order; junction bases with no gene match: 7. Germline V gene data show CDR1 as SGHRS and CDR2 as YFSETQ. This CDR3 comprises 17 residues. The CDR3: CASSLVGDRVNNQPQHF. As DNA, the CDR3 is TGCGCCAGCAGCTTGGTAGGGGACAGGGTCAACAATCAGCCCCAGCATTTT.

The chain is built from TRBV27 and TRBJ1-3, with D perhaps matching TRBD1 (5 bases). This CDR3 region has 14 residues. V was clipped by 3 bases and J by 2 bases, with 8 bases between them. Germline CDR1 MNHEY, CDR2 SMNVEV (reference sequence). CDR3 DNA: TGTGCCAGCAGTTTCTCGGGGGCTGGAAACACCATATATTTT. Its translation is CASSFSGAGNTIYF.

The chain links TRBV7-9 to TRBJ2-3; D unresolved. Deletions cut 5 bases from V and 2 bases from J, with 5 bases between. The length of the CDR3 is 12 residues. Germline values: CDR1 SEHNR, CDR2 FQNEAQ (reference sequence). CDR3 bases: TGTGCCAGCAGCCAGATCACAGATACGCAGTATTTT. It encodes CASSQITDTQYF.

This clone was seen just once. The chain carries TRBV3-1 (or the pseudogene TRBV3-2) and TRBJ1-1; TRBD1 is a possible D gene (5 bases). In germline, CDR1 is LGHDT, CDR2 YNNKEL (reference sequence). CDR3 length: 13 amino acids. The V end lost 7 bases, the J end lost 0 bases, and 9 bases lay between the germline ends. The CDR3: CASKGQMNTEAFF. In nucleotides, the CDR3 is TGTGCCAGCAAAGGACAAATGAACACTGAAGCTTTCTTT.

The chain joins TRBV6-4 to TRBJ2-3; D is perhaps TRBD2 (5 bases). The CDR3 runs 14 residues. V lost 2 bases to trimming and J lost 2 bases, with 8 bases between them. The germline V gene encodes CDR1 MRHNA and CDR2 SNTAGT. CDR3 nucleotides: TGTGCCAGCAGTGACAGCGGCCCCACAGATACGCAGTATTTT. Encoded protein: CASSDSGPTDTQYF.

This sequence joins TRBV7-2 and TRBJ1-6; a possible D gene is TRBD1 (5 bases). Germline V gene lookup returns CDR1 SGHTA and CDR2 FQGNSA. The length of the CDR3 is 16 residues. V lost 2 bases and J lost 6, with 14 bases in between. The CDR3 here is CASSLMRPRVNSPLHF. DNA for the CDR3: TGTGCCAGCAGCTTAATGCGCCCCAGGGTTAATTCACCCCTCCACTTT.

This clone was observed a few times. The chain is built from TRBV7-8 and TRBJ2-7; TRBD1 aligns across 7 bases. There are 14 residues in the CDR3. Germline CDR1 is SGHVS and CDR2 is FQNEAQ. V was clipped by 5 bases and J by 5 bases; unmatched bases: 9. The CDR3 nucleotides are TGTGCCAGCAGCCGAGAGACAGGGCCCGACGAGCAGTACTTC. Amino acids: CASSRETGPDEQYF.

The CDR3 is CASSLSRGGAFGYTF. The CDR3 DNA follows: TGCGCCAGCAGCTTGTCCCGGGGGGGAGCCTTTGGCTACACCTTC. This sequence joins TRBV5-1 and TRBJ1-2, with a tentative D call TRBD1 (5 bases). From germline, CDR1 is SGHRS and CDR2 YFSETQ. Trimming removed 1 base from V and 7 bases from J, with 17 bases in between. The CDR3 totals 15 residues.

For this clone: Other DNA sequences in this specimen translate into the identical CDR3. The gene calls are TRBV27 and TRBJ1-2, with a weak D call TRBD1 (6 bases). This CDR3 contains 13 residues. Germline-derived CDR1 and CDR2 are MNHEY and SMNVEV (reference sequence). The V end was cut by 2 bases, the J end by 4 bases, with 8 bases between. As DNA, the CDR3 is TGTGCCAGCAGTTTAAGGGGGACCTATGGCTACACCTTC. This codes for CASSLRGTYGYTF.

V is TRBV6-5 and J is TRBJ2-7; 7 nucleotides agree with TRBD1. The CDR3 is made up of 13 amino acids. CDR1 MNHEY and CDR2 SVGAGI come from the germline V gene. V lost 9 bases, J lost 3 bases, and 8 bases stayed unmatched. The CDR3 is CASIDRANYEQYF. As DNA, the CDR3 is TGTGCCAGTATCGACAGGGCTAACTACGAGCAGTACTTC.

This clone has a handful of counts. The V call is TRBV6-5, the J call TRBJ2-7; possible D gene TRBD2, 6 bases. Germline values: CDR1 MNHEY, CDR2 SVGAGI. V shed 4 bases and J shed 9 bases, with 13 bases lying between them. CDR3 size: 12 residues. The CDR3 region is CASSSAQGLQYF. The DNA of the CDR3 is TGTGCCAGCAGTTCAGCCCAGGGACTGCAGTACTTC.

The gene calls are TRBV9 and TRBJ2-5; D gene unclear. From germline, CDR1 is SGDLS and CDR2 YYNGEE. V was cut by 3 bases and J by 2 bases, with 14 bases left in between. CDR3 length: 15 residues. The DNA of the CDR3 is TGTGCCAGCAGCGGAAGCGTCCTGCCGCAAGAGACCCAGTACTTC. Its translation is CASSGSVLPQETQYF.

The V and J genes are TRBV24-1 and TRBJ1-2, with 10 bases identical to TRBD1. Germline-derived CDR1 and CDR2 are KGHDR and SFDVKD. The CDR3 loop spans 14 amino acids. The J segment lost 8 bases and the V segment lost 5 bases, leaving 7 bases of the junction unmatched. Here the CDR3 DNA reads TGTGCCACCAGTGGTCCGGGACAGGGGCGAGGCTACACCTTC. Its translation is CATSGPGQGRGYTF.

The gene calls are TRBV2 and TRBJ2-7; D is unclear. V was shortened by 3 bases and J by 2 bases, with 11 bases between the two germline ends. Per germline, CDR1 SNHLY and CDR2 FYNNEI. This CDR3 region has 14 residues. The CDR3, as DNA: TGTGCCAGCAGTGACCTAGGTCTTCCCTACGAGCAGTACTTC. The encoded protein is CASSDLGLPYEQYF.

The chain joins TRBV27 to TRBJ2-1; 8 bases map to TRBD2. J was trimmed by 9 bases and V by 5 bases; bases with no gene match: 18. Germline V gene data show CDR1 as MNHEY and CDR2 as SMNVEV (reference sequence). This CDR3 region has 17 residues. This chain's CDR3 is CASSLFLSSGKVGEQFF. In DNA, the CDR3 is TGTGCCAGCAGTCTCTTTTTGAGTAGCGGGAAGGTGGGTGAGCAGTTCTTC.

This chain links TRBV21-1 with TRBJ1-5; the D call in the table, TRBD1, was not verified against the DNA. TRBV21-1 has pseudogene status. CDR3 length equals 19 residues. CDR3 sequence (DNA): TGTGCCAGCAGCCCACAGCAGGGCAGGAATGGAATATGGAGTCAGCCCCAGCATTTT. Translated, it gives CASSPQQGRNGIWSQPQHF.